This T cell receptor (beta chain) was recovered during a study of CD8+ T cells in alopecia areata. RNA was extracted and reverse transcribed into cDNA as the sequencing template. The table came from immunoSEQ multiplex PCR; TCRdb's copy has only in-frame clones and leaves some out. The sample contains approximately 200,000 clones, roughly 60% of which appear only once. Regarding treatment: oral pan-JAK inhibitor, 5-10 mg twice daily. Germline loops: CDR1 SNHLY, CDR2 FYNNEI. The CDR3 totals 19 residues. Trimming shortened V by 3 bases and J by 2 bases, and 25 bases separated the two germline ends. The TCR was taken from a human donor with alopecia areata. The source was CD4+ T cells sorted from blood, collected at week 24, from a patient treated with tofacitinib. The chain recombines TRBV2 with TRBJ1-1; D is perhaps TRBD1 (5 bases). This CDR3 reads CASSDPLYLRQFLNTEAFF. For the CDR3, the DNA is TGTGCCAGCAGTGACCCCCTCTACCTAAGACAGTTCTTAAACACTGAAGCTTTCTTT.